This section outlines one T cell receptor beta chain sequence together with its context. The antigen is not known. Germline V gene data show CDR1 as SGHRS and CDR2 as YFSETQ. CDR3 length: 18 amino acids. V was shortened by 0 bases and J by 1 base, with 14 bases between the two germline ends. After template switching added a universal primer site, the resulting cDNA carried unique molecular identifiers. TCRdb re-analysed the 5' RACE reads in MiXCR, keeping a single row per CDR3 protein. The sample has more than 400,000 distinct CDR3 sequences, around 15% seen once. The data derive from a study of identical twins. Everyone who gave samples was a healthy Caucasian. Study-level findings and limits: Out-of-frame sharing of TCR alpha in monozygotic twins was underestimated by models.

A further study also used this sample, focusing on yellow fever vaccine responses in identical twins.

This TCR was sampled from a woman aged 18-30 years in good health. Sample: CD4+ T cells sorted from blood. This rearrangement joins TRBV5-1 to TRBJ2-6, with a tentative D call TRBD2 (5 bases). CDR3 in DNA: TGCGCCAGCAGCTTGGAGATATCGGCGGGTTCTGGGGCCAACGTCCTGACTTTC. It codes for CASSLEISAGSGANVLTF.